This TCR beta chain derives from a study of blood T cells in healthy people across ages (dated by TCRdb to between 2014 and 2016). At the level of the whole study: In model experiments, roughly one uniquely barcoded TCR beta cDNA molecule per two T cells was captured by template switching. The donors were split into four age groups: young (average about 15 years), middle-aged (more than 35), aged (roughly 68) and long-lived (under 85). The study analyzed two additional independent replicas of 1 million unique cDNA reads from the same blood draw for two donors, one aged 18 to 29 and one aged 80 or older. Using deep sequencing normalized with unique cDNA molecular identifiers, the study measured how TCR beta repertoire diversity changes with age. To avoid experimental bias, donors of different ages were randomly spread across the sequencing lanes. The research as a whole found: Total diversity estimates from one million sequenced T cells were considered lower bounds and underestimates. Because donor CMV infection status was unknown, age-related changes in expanded clonotypes were potentially confounded. Compared with the aged group, the long-lived group had more naive CD4+ T cells, fewer expanded clones and increased TCR diversity, a pattern suggesting age selection. Observed TCR beta diversity per million T cells fell roughly linearly with age, and a significant reduction was already apparent by age about 43. There was a strong correlation between observed TCR beta diversity and the percentage of naive T cells measured by flow cytometry. Because profiling used bulk unsorted PBMCs, naive and antigen-experienced compartments could not be compared conclusively.

Receptor libraries were prepared by 5' RACE. Sequencer: Illumina HiSeq 2500. A second roughly 7 to 11 cycle PCR used a sample-barcoded 5' primer and a J-beta primer mix. A template-switch 5' adaptor carrying 12 random nucleotides introduced a unique molecular identifier onto each TCR beta cDNA molecule. Each sample yielded at least 2.5 million CDR3-containing paired-end reads. First-strand cDNA was synthesized from all RNA with the Mint cDNA synthesis kit, primed by a TRBC-specific oligonucleotide. Following uracil-DNA glycosylase treatment, all cDNA underwent a first 18-cycle PCR with the universal primers M1SS and BC2_uni_R. Processing in the source paper ran as follows. For normalization, 1 million high-quality reads were randomly selected from each sample, with every read carrying a distinct molecular identifier. Instead of being binned into consensus sequences, reads that shared molecular identifiers were thrown out. MiTCR, with a Q25 quality threshold and the strictest error-elimination algorithm, was used for CDR3 identification, clonotype clustering and error correction. A nonparametric unseen species model with Euler transformation was used to estimate lower-bound total TCR beta diversity. TCRdb itself trimmed the public reads at Q25 with fastp, ran MiXCR and retained productive beta chains. Each entry is one CDR3 protein sequence, shown with its most common DNA and genes. These V and J calls derive from TCRdb rather than the authors' analysis. The sample profile shows roughly 1,300,000 distinct CDR3 sequences; approximately 60% of them were found once. Over 5.5% of the sample rests with the top ten.

V lost 6 bases and J lost 6 bases, and the count of bases not matched to a germline gene is 4. In the germline V gene (reference sequence), CDR1 corresponds to MNHEY and CDR2 to SMNVEV. The CDR3 runs 14 amino acids, cysteine and phenylalanine included. Just CDR3 DNA is preserved here, 42 bases in frame from base 1. This clonotype was recorded at least ten times. The antigen it binds to is not known. No per-base quality is available; no much larger clone lies one base away. Systemically healthy Caucasian individuals from Russia, about 38 in total and aged about 6 to 95 years, were included as donors. Around 10 milliliters of peripheral blood were collected from each donor into EDTA-treated Vacutainer tubes. Ficoll-Paque density-gradient centrifugation was used to isolate PBMCs, with at least 6.5 million per sample. Trizol reagent was used to extract total RNA from PBMCs, with at least 6 micrograms per sample. The percentages of naive CD45RAhigh/CD27high T cells were determined by flow cytometry on a PBMC aliquot from every donor.

Sample: blood. The chain is made from TRBV27 and TRBJ2-1; a stretch of 11 junction bases matches TRBD2. The sequence was collected from a man between 18 and 35 years old in good health. The DNA reads as follows: TGTGCCAGCAGCTTAGCGGGGGGGCCCAATGAGCAGTTCTTC. Its translation reads: CASSLAGGPNEQFF.